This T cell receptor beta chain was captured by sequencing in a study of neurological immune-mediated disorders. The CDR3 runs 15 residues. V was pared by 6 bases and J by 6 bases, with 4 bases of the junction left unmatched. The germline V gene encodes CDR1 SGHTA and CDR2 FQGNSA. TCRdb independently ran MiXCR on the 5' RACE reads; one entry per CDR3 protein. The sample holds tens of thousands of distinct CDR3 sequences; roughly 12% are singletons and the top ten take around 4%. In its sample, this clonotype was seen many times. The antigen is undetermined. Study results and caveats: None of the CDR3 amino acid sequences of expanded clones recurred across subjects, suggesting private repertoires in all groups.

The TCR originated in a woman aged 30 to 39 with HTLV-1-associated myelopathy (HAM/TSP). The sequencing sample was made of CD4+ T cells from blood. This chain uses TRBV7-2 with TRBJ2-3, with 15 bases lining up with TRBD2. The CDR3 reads CASSEGLAGGDTQYF. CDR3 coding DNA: TGTGCCAGCAGTGAAGGACTAGCGGGGGGGGATACGCAGTATTTT.